These T cell receptor beta chains were read from a single sample in a study of prognosis after radiotherapy for stage I lung cancer. Via MiXCR, TCRdb re-called the multiplex PCR reads, giving one row per CDR3 protein. The table shows 30,000 to 35,000 distinct CDR3 sequences, with 40% to 60% occurring only once. Specimen: PBMCs, collected before or after stereotactic body radiation therapy (not recorded which). Receptor source: a donor aged 50 or older with non-small cell lung cancer. Both conserved end residues are part of each CDR3. A D gene is named only where the DNA matches it firmly. For some rows the clone size is stated as once, few or many, or as a class when expanded; others skip it.

d_gene,v_gene,j_gene,len,abundance,CDR3nt,CDR3aa
.,TRBV7-9,TRBJ2-1,16,.,TGTGCCAGCAGCTTAGCTGGGGGGAGGTCCTACAATGAGCAGTTCTTC,CASSLAGGRSYNEQFF
.,TRBV28,TRBJ2-7,12,.,TGTGCCAGCTTCCGATCGGGGTACGAGCAGTACTTC,CASFRSGYEQYF
TRBD1,TRBV28,TRBJ2-7,13,many,TGTGCCAGCAGGCCGGGACAGGGTGGCGAGCAGCACTTC,CASRPGQGGEQHF
.,TRBV7-2,TRBJ2-3,15,.,TGTGCCAGCATCCTACGCCCCGGCTCCACAGATACGCAGTATTTT,CASILRPGSTDTQYF
.,TRBV29-1,TRBJ1-6,14,many,TGCAGCGTCCGACTACAGGGCGTCAATTCACCCCTCCACTTT,CSVRLQGVNSPLHF
TRBD1,TRBV15,TRBJ1-3,17,many,TGTGCCACCAGCAGAGATCGGACAGGGAGCTCTGGAAACACCATATATTTT,CATSRDRTGSSGNTIYF
TRBD2,TRBV6-2/TRBV6-3,TRBJ2-1,16,.,TGTGCCAGCAGTAGGACTAGCGGGAGGGCCCTCGATGAGCAGTTCTTC,CASSRTSGRALDEQFF
.,TRBV4-2,TRBJ2-3,17,many,TGTGCCAGCAGCCAAGAGGGTCTGGCTCTAGCAACAGATACGCAGTATTTT,CASSQEGLALATDTQYF
.,TRBV6-5,TRBJ2-3,16,.,TGTTCCAGCAGCCCTTTCAGTGGAGGAGGCACAGATACGCAGTATTTT,CSSSPFSGGGTDTQYF
.,TRBV20-1,TRBJ2-2,12,.,TGTAGTGCTATGGGGGGAGCCGGGGAGCTGTTTTTT,CSAMGGAGELFF
.,TRBV11-3,TRBJ2-1,13,medium-sized,TGTGCCAGCAGCTCCCCTCTACAGAATGAGCAGTTCTTC,CASSSPLQNEQFF
.,TRBV6-1,TRBJ2-5,14,.,TGTGCCAGCACCCCTAGCTGTCTGAAAGAGACCCAGTACTTC,CASTPSCLKETQYF
.,TRBV2,TRBJ1-4,12,many,TGTGCCAGCAGGACAGACGGCGAAAAACTGTTTTTT,CASRTDGEKLFF
TRBD2,TRBV11-1,TRBJ2-1,16,many,TGTGCCAGCAGCTTTGGGTCTAGCGGTATCTACGATGAGCAGTTCTTC,CASSFGSSGIYDEQFF
TRBD1,TRBV5-1,TRBJ2-5,16,many,TGCGCCAGCAGCTTAGCAGGGACAGGGCCGGCGGAGACCCAGTACTTC,CASSLAGTGPAETQYF
TRBD2,TRBV27,TRBJ2-2,14,.,TGTGCCAGCAGTTTCGGGGGGTCGTCCGGGGAGCTGTTTTTT,CASSFGGSSGELFF
.,TRBV28,TRBJ2-2,14,many,TGTGCCAGCAGTCCTGGGGGGGCAAACCGTGTGATGTTTTTT,CASSPGGANRVMFF